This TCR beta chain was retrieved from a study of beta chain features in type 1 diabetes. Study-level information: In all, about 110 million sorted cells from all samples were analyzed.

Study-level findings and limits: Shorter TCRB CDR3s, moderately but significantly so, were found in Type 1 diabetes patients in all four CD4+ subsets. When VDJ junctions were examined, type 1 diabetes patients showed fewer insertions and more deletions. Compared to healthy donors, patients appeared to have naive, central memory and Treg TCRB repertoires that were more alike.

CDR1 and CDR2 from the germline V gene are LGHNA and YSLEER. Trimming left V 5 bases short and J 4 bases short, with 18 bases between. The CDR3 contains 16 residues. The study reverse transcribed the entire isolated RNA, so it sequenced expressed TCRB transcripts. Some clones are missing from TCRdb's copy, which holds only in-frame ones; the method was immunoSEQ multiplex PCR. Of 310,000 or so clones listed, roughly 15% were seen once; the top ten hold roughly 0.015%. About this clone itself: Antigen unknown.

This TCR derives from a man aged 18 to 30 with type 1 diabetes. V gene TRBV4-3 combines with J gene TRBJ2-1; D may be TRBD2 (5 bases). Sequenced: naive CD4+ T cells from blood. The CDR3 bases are TGCGCCAGCAGCTATTCGGTGGGAGTGTCGTACAATGAGCAGTTCTTC. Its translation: CASSYSVGVSYNEQFF.